Shown below are 6 T cell receptor beta chains from a single sample sequenced in a study of radiotherapy plus CTLA-4 blockade in lung cancer. Measured with immunoSEQ multiplex PCR; TCRdb has only the in-frame clones, and not every one. The sample records about 82,000 clones, about two thirds being singletons. Sequencing used peripheral blood, obtained from a patient treated with radiotherapy plus ipilimumab. These receptors were collected from a human donor with non-small cell lung cancer that progressed on radiotherapy plus ipilimumab.

This chain uses TRBV9 with TRBJ2-1, with TRBD2 matching 7 bases. The V gene end was trimmed by 1 base and the J gene end by 5 bases; junction bases not matched to a gene: 6. The germline V gene encodes CDR1 SGDLS and CDR2 YYNGEE. There are 15 residues in the CDR3. DNA of the CDR3: TGTGCCAGCAGCGTACGTAGCGGGTTGGACAATGAGCAGTTCTTC. Translation: CASSVRSGLDNEQFF. The variable domain in full, completed from reference TRBV9 and TRBJ2-1, reads DSGVTQTPKHLITATGQRVTLRCSPRSGDLSVYWYQQSLDQGLQFLIQYYNGEERAKGNILERFSAQQFPDLHSELNLSSLELGDSALYFCASSVRSGLDNEQFFGPGTRLTVL.

The V gene is TRBV11-2, the J gene TRBJ1-1; possible D gene TRBD1, 6 bases. CDR3 size: 15 residues. Trimming stripped 1 base from V and 5 bases from J, with 14 bases between. Germline V gene lookup returns CDR1 SGHAT and CDR2 FQNNGV. The CDR3 coding sequence is TGTGCCAGCAGCTTAGGCCCGGGGGCGGGAACTGAAGCTTTCTTT. Encoded protein: CASSLGPGAGTEAFF.

This clone was observed a handful of times. This chain uses TRBV2 with TRBJ2-1; no clear D gene. Between the trimmed V and J ends, which lost 0 bases and 1 base, there was a span of 4 bases. Germline-derived CDR1 and CDR2 are SNHLY and FYNNEI. This CDR3 is 14 amino acids long. Here the CDR3 reads CASSEAGSYNEQFF. CDR3 bases: TGTGCCAGCAGTGAAGCGGGGTCCTACAATGAGCAGTTCTTC.

The count of this clone is one. This rearrangement joins TRBV19 to TRBJ1-2; 7 bases line up with TRBD1. The CDR3 is made up of 14 amino acids. With V trimmed by 5 bases and J by 4 bases, 7 bases remained unmatched. CDR1 is LNHDA and CDR2 is SQIVND in the germline V gene (reference sequence). The CDR3: CASSPGTEAYGYTF. In DNA, the CDR3 is TGTGCCAGTAGTCCCGGGACAGAAGCCTATGGCTACACCTTC.

A few counts support this clone. The V and J genes are TRBV4-1 and TRBJ2-7, with 9 bases that match TRBD1. CDR3 length: 16 residues. Germline CDR1 and CDR2: MGHRA and YSYEKL. The ends lost 3 bases at V and 3 bases at J; junction bases unmatched: 9. CDR3 sequence (DNA): TGCGCCAGCAGCCAGGTTCCCGGGACAGGGAACTACGAGCAGTACTTC. Translated, it gives CASSQVPGTGNYEQYF.

There are a few counts of this clone. This chain joins TRBV6-5 and TRBJ2-2; TRBD2 aligns across 9 bases. CDR3 size: 15 residues. Trimming removed 6 bases from V and 2 bases from J; junction bases left unmatched: 4. CDR1 and CDR2 (germline): MNHEY, SVGAGI. CDR3 amino acids: CASRISGRNTGELFF. The CDR3, as DNA: TGTGCCAGCAGGATTAGCGGGAGAAACACCGGGGAGCTGTTTTTT.